These T cell receptor beta chains were read from a single sample in a study of ipilimumab plus nivolumab after autologous stem cell transplantation. TCRdb keeps only in-frame clones here, not all; method: immunoSEQ multiplex PCR. This repertoire shows 17,000 or so clones, under 85% found once; its top ten account for 35% to 45%. Here the sequenced sample was PBMCs, taken in a trial of ipilimumab plus nivolumab as post-transplant consolidation. These receptors originate from a male donor with diffuse large B-cell lymphoma. Both conserved end residues are part of each CDR3. A D gene is named only where the DNA matches it firmly. Part of the rows lack a size; the others show once, few, many or a class for expanded clones.

d_gene	abundance	v_gene	j_gene	len	CDR3nt	CDR3aa
.	.	TRBV19	TRBJ2-6	13	TGTGCCAGTAAATGGTCTGGGGCCAACGTCCTGACTTTC	CASKWSGANVLTF
TRBD2	once	TRBV2	TRBJ2-5	14	TGTGCCAGCAGTGTAACTAGCGGCCAAGAGACCCAGTACTTC	CASSVTSGQETQYF
TRBD1	few	TRBV18	TRBJ2-5	14	TGTGCCAGCTCGGGACAGGGAAGTCCAGAGACCCAGTACTTC	CASSGQGSPETQYF
.	.	TRBV9	TRBJ1-1	14	TGTGCCAGCACCCCCGGCAGCCCGAACACTGAAGCTTTCTTT	CASTPGSPNTEAFF
.	.	TRBV7-3	TRBJ2-3	14	TGTGCCAGCAGCTTAGCTACGAGCACAGATACGCAGTATTTT	CASSLATSTDTQYF
TRBD1	.	TRBV11-2	TRBJ2-7	14	TGTGCCAGCAGCTTAGGGGGACAGGCCTACGAGCAGTACTTC	CASSLGGQAYEQYF
TRBD1	.	TRBV5-4	TRBJ2-7	13	TGTGCCAGCAGCTTATGGAGACAGGGAGAGCAGTACTTC	CASSLWRQGEQYF
.	.	TRBV19	TRBJ1-5	14	TGTGCCAGTAGTATAAGCAGGGTTGATCAGCCCCAGCATTTT	CASSISRVDQPQHF
.	.	TRBV2	TRBJ2-5	15	TGTGCCAGCGGTGTATATGGGTCCCGGGGGGAGACCCAGTACTTC	CASGVYGSRGETQYF
.	.	TRBV11-2	TRBJ1-1	17	TGTGCCAGCAGCCCTCAATGGGGGCTCCGAGTCAACACTGAAGCTTTCTTT	CASSPQWGLRVNTEAFF
TRBD1	.	TRBV5-5	TRBJ2-7	15	TGTGCCAGCAGCTTGGCCGGGACAGGGGGCTACGAGCAGTACTTC	CASSLAGTGGYEQYF
TRBD1	.	TRBV5-1	TRBJ2-3	15	TGCGCCAGCAGCTTGGTGGGACAGGGTACAGATACGCAGTATTTT	CASSLVGQGTDTQYF
.	.	TRBV6-5	TRBJ1-6	14	TGTGCCAGCAGCACGTTCCTCACAGGGTACCCCCTCCACTTT	CASSTFLTGYPLHF
.	.	TRBV21-1	TRBJ2-7	14	TGTGCCAGCGGTAGGGACAGGGTGATTGACGAGCAGTACTTC	CASGRDRVIDEQYF
TRBD1	.	TRBV14	TRBJ2-7	14	TGTGCCAGCAGCGCCCGGGACAGGAACCACGAGCAGTACTTC	CASSARDRNHEQYF
TRBD2	.	TRBV7-6	TRBJ2-5	14	TGTGCCAGCAGCTTAGAATGGGAGGGAGAGACCCAGTACTTC	CASSLEWEGETQYF
.	.	TRBV7-3	TRBJ1-2	15	TGTGCCAGCAGCTTAGAGAGACGGGGAAACTATGGCTACACCTTC	CASSLERRGNYGYTF
.	.	TRBV4-1	TRBJ2-2	14	TGCGCCAGCAGCCAAGTAGAGGGACCCGGGGAGCTGTTTTTT	CASSQVEGPGELFF
.	.	TRBV7-3	TRBJ1-4	15	TGTGCCAGCAGCTTAGGCCTCTCAACTAATGAAAAACTGTTTTTT	CASSLGLSTNEKLFF
TRBD1	.	TRBV27	TRBJ2-7	15	TGTGCCAGCAGTGGCCTGACAGGGTTCAACTACGAGCAGTACTTC	CASSGLTGFNYEQYF
.	.	TRBV18	TRBJ2-7	14	TGTGCCAGCTCACCGGGACTTCCCGTGGAAGAGCAGTACTTC	CASSPGLPVEEQYF
.	.	TRBV7-2	TRBJ2-3	16	TGTGCCAGCAGCTTACTAGGGGTAGATCTAACAGATACGCAGTATTTT	CASSLLGVDLTDTQYF
.	once	TRBV27	TRBJ1-1	14	TGTGCCAGCAGTTTAAGGCAGATGGGTACTGAAGCTTTCTTT	CASSLRQMGTEAFF
TRBD1	.	TRBV11-2	TRBJ2-7	15	TGTGCCAGCAGACGATGGGGGCAGGGGGCTGACGAGCAGTACTTC	CASRRWGQGADEQYF
TRBD1	.	TRBV4-1	TRBJ1-4	16	TGCGCCAGCAGCCAAGCCCTTGGGACAGGCGAAGAGAAACTGTTTTTT	CASSQALGTGEEKLFF
.	few	TRBV7-9	TRBJ2-7	13	TGTGCCAGCACCAAAGCCGGGCTCTACGAGCAGTACTTC	CASTKAGLYEQYF
.	once	TRBV11-3	TRBJ2-5	14	TGTGCCAGCACTCCTGGAGGGGTGAGGCCGACCCAGTACTTC	CASTPGGVRPTQYF
TRBD1	.	TRBV2	TRBJ2-6	17	TGTGCCAGCAGTGTACGGACAGGGAGCTCTGGGGCCAACGTCCTGACTTTC	CASSVRTGSSGANVLTF
TRBD1	.	TRBV9	TRBJ2-5	15	TGTGCCAGCACCAGGACAGGGGGTCTTCAAGAGACCCAGTACTTC	CASTRTGGLQETQYF
.	few	TRBV19	TRBJ1-4	15	TGTGCCAGTAGTTTCCCCGGGTGGACTAATGAAAAACTGTTTTTT	CASSFPGWTNEKLFF
.	.	TRBV5-1	TRBJ2-1	14	TGCGCCAGCAGCCCCGGGGATGCCGCCAATGAGCAGTTCTTC	CASSPGDAANEQFF
.	.	TRBV11-2	TRBJ2-7	13	TGTGCCAGCAGCCCGGACCGGGGGGCCGAGCAGTACTTC	CASSPDRGAEQYF
.	.	TRBV28	TRBJ1-5	14	TGTGCCACTACAGACCCTCATAGCAATCAGCCCCAGCATTTT	CATTDPHSNQPQHF
TRBD1	once	TRBV27	TRBJ1-5	13	TGTGCCAGCAGTCGACAGGGGAATCAGCCCCAGCATTTT	CASSRQGNQPQHF
TRBD2	.	TRBV11-1	TRBJ2-5	15	TGTGCCAGCACCCCCCGGGCGGGAGTAGTACAGACCCAGTACTTC	CASTPRAGVVQTQYF
TRBD1	.	TRBV7-3	TRBJ1-6	15	TGTGCCAGCAGCTTAAAGGGGACAGGGGATTCACCCCTCCACTTT	CASSLKGTGDSPLHF
.	.	TRBV7-9	TRBJ1-4	14	TGTGCCAGCAGCCAGGGGACGGCTAATGAAAAACTGTTTTTT	CASSQGTANEKLFF
TRBD1	.	TRBV9	TRBJ2-7	13	TGTGCCAGCAGCGGAGGGACAGTTTACGAGCAGTACTTC	CASSGGTVYEQYF
.	.	TRBV5-1	TRBJ2-5	11	TGCGCCAGCAGCGCCCAAGAGACCCAGTACTTC	CASSAQETQYF
.	.	TRBV29-1	TRBJ2-3	11	TGCAGCGGGGCCTCCACAGATACGCAGTATTTT	CSGASTDTQYF
TRBD2	.	TRBV18	TRBJ2-3	16	TGTGCCAGCTCACCTATAGCGGGAGGGTACACAGATACGCAGTATTTT	CASSPIAGGYTDTQYF
.	.	TRBV18	TRBJ2-1	13	TGTGCCAGCTCACCGGGGCTAGACGATGAGCAGTTCTTC	CASSPGLDDEQFF
.	.	TRBV7-8	TRBJ2-7	13	TGTGCCAGCAGTCCCGGACTGTCCTACGAGCAGTACTTC	CASSPGLSYEQYF
TRBD1	.	TRBV4-1	TRBJ1-2	16	TGCGCCAGCAGCCAAGAACCAGGGACAGGGGGAGAAGGCTACACCTTC	CASSQEPGTGGEGYTF
TRBD2	once	TRBV7-6	TRBJ2-1	17	TGTGCCAGCAGCTCCTACCCAACTAGCGGGGGGGTCAATGAGCAGTTCTTC	CASSSYPTSGGVNEQFF
.	.	TRBV5-1	TRBJ2-1	14	TGCGCCAGCAGTACCAGCGGCGATCCAAATGAGCAGTTCTTC	CASSTSGDPNEQFF
.	.	TRBV28	TRBJ2-3	15	TGTGCCAGCCGAAAACTGGGGACTAGCACAGATACGCAGTATTTT	CASRKLGTSTDTQYF
.	.	TRBV7-2	TRBJ2-7	15	TGTGCCAGCAGCTACGGACACTTCGGCTCCTACGAGCAGTACTTC	CASSYGHFGSYEQYF
TRBD1	.	TRBV14	TRBJ1-3	17	TGTGCCAGCAGCCAGACCCGGGACAGCTTCTCTGGAAACACCATATATTTT	CASSQTRDSFSGNTIYF
TRBD1	.	TRBV11-2	TRBJ1-3	15	TGTGCCAGCAGCTTAACCCCGGGACAGGGAAACACCATATATTTT	CASSLTPGQGNTIYF
.	.	TRBV14	TRBJ1-4	12	TGTGCCAGCAGCAAGGGAGGGGAAAAACTGTTTTTT	CASSKGGEKLFF
.	.	TRBV28	TRBJ1-1	13	TGTGCCAGCATTCACAGTGGGAGACGGGGAGCTTTCTTT	CASIHSGRRGAFF
TRBD2	.	TRBV7-9	TRBJ2-7	13	TGTGCCAGCAGCTTAAATAGCGGGAGCGAGCAGTACTTC	CASSLNSGSEQYF